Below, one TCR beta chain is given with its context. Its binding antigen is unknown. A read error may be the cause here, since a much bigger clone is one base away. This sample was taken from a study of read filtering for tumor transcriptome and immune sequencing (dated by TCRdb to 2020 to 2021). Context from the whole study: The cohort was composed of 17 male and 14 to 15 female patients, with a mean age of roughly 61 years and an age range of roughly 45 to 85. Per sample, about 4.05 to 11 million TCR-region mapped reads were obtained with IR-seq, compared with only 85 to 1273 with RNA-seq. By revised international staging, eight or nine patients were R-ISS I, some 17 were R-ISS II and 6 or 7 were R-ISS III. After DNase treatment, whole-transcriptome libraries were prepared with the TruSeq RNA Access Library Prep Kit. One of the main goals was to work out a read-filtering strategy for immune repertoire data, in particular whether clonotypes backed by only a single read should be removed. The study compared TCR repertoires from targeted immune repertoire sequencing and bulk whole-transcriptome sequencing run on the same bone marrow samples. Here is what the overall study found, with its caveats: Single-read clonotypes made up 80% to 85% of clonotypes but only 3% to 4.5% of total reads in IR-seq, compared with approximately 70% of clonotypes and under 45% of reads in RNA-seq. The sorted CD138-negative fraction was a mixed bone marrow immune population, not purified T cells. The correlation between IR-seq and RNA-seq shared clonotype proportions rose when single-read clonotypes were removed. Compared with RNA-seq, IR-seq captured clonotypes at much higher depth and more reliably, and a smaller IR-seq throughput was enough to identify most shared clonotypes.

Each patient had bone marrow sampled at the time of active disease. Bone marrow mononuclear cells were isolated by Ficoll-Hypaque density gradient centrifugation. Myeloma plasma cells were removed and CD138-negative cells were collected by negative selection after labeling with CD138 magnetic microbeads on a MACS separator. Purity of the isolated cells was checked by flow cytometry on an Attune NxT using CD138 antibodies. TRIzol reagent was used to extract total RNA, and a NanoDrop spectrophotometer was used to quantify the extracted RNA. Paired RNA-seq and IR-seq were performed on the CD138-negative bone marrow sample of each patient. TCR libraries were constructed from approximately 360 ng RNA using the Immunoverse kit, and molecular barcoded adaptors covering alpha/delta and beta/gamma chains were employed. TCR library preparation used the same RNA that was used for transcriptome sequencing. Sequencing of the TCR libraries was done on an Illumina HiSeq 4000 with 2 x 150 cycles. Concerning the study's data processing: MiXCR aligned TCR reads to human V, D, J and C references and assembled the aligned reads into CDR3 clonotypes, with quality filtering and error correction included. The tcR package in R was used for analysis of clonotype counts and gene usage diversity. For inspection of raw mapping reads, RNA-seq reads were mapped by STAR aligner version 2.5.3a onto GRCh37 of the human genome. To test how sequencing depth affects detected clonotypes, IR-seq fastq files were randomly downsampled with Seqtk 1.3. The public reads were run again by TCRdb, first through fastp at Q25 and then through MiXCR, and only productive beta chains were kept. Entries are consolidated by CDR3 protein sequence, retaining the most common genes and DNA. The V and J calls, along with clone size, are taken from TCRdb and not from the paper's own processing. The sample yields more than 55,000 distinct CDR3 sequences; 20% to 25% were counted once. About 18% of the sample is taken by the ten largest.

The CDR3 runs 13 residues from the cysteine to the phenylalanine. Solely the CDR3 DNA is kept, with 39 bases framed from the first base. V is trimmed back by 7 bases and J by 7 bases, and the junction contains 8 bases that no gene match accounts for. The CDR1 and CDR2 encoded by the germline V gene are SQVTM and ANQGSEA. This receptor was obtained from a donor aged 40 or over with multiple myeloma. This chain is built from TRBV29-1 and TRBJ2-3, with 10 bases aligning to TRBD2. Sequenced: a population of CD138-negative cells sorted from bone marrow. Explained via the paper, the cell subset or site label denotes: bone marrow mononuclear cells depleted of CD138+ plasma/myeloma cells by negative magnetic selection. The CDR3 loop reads CSALAGAPNTQYF. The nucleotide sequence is TGCAGCGCTCTAGCGGGAGCGCCAAATACGCAGTATTTT.